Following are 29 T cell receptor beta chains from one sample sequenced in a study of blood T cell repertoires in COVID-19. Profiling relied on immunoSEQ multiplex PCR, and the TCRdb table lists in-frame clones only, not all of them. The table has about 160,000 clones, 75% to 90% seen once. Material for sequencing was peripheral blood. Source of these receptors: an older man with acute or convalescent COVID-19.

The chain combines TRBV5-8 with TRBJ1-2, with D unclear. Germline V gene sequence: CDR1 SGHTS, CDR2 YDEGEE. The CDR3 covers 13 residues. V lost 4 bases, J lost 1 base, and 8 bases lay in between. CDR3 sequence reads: CASSPGFNYGYTF. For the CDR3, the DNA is TGTGCCAGCAGCCCAGGATTTAACTATGGCTACACCTTC.

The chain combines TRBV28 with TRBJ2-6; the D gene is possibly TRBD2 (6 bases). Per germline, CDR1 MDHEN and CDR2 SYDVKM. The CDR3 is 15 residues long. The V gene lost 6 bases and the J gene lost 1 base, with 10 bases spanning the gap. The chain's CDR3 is CASSLGGSGANVLTF. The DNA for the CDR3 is TGTGCCAGCAGCCTCGGAGGGTCTGGGGCCAACGTCCTGACTTTC.

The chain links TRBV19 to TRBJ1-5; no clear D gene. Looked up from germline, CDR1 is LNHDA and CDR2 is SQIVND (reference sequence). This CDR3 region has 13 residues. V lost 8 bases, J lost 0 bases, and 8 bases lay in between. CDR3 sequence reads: CASGGYSNQPQHF. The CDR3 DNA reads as TGTGCCAGTGGAGGATATAGCAATCAGCCCCAGCATTTT.

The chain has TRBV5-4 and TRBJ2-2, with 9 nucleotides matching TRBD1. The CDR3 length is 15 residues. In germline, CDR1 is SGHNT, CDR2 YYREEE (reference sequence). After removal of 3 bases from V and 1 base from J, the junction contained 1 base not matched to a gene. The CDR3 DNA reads TGTGCCAGCAGCTCGGGACAGGGGAACACCGGGGAGCTGTTTTTT. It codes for CASSSGQGNTGELFF.

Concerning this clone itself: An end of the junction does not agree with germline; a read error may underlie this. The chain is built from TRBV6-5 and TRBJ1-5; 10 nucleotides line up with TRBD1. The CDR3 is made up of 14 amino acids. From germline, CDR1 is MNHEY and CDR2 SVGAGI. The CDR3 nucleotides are TGTGCCTGCAGGTCGACAGGGGGCCAACAGCCCCAGCATTTT. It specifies CACRSTGGQQPQHF.

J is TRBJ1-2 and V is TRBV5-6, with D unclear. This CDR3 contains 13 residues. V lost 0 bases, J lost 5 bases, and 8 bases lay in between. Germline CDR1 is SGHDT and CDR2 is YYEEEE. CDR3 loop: CASSLGRRYGYTF. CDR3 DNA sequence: TGTGCCAGCAGCTTGGGGAGGAGGTATGGCTACACCTTC. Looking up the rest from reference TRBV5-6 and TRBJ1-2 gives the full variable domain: DAGVTQSPTHLIKTRGQQVTLRCSPKSGHDTVSWYQQALGQGPQFIFQYYEEEERQRGNFPDRFSGHQFPNYSSELNVNALLLGDSALYLCASSLGRRYGYTFGSGTRLTVV.

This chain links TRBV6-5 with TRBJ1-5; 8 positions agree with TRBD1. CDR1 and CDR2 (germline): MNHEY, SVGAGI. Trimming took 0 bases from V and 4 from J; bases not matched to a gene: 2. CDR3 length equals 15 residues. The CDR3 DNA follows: TGTGCCAGCAGTTACTCGGGACAGGCGAATCAGCCCCAGCATTTT. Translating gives CASSYSGQANQPQHF.

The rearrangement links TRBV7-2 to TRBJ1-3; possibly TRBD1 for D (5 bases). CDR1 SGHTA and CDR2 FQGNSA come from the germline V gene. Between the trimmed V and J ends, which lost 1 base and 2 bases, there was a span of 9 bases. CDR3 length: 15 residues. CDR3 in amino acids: CASSLVGRAGNTIYF. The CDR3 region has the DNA TGTGCCAGCAGCTTAGTAGGCAGGGCTGGAAACACCATATATTTT.

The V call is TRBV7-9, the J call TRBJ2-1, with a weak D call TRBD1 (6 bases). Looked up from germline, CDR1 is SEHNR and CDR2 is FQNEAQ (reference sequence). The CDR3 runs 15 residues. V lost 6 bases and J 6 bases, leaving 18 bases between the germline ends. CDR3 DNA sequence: TGTGCCAGCAGGGGTCACGGACAGTATGGCAATGAGCAGTTCTTC. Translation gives CASRGHGQYGNEQFF.

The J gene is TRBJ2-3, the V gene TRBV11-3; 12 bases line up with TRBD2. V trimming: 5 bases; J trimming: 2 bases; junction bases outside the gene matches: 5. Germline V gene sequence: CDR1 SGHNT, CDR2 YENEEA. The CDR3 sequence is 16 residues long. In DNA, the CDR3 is TGTGCCAGCAGCCCCACTAGCGGGGGGTACACAGATACGCAGTATTTT. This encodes CASSPTSGGYTDTQYF.

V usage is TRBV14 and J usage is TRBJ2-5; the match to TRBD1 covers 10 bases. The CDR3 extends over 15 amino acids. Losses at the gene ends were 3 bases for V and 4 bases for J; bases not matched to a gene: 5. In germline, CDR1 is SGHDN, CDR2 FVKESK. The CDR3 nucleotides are TGTGCCAGCAGCCAGGGAGACAGGGGGCGAGAGACCCAGTACTTC. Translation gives CASSQGDRGRETQYF.

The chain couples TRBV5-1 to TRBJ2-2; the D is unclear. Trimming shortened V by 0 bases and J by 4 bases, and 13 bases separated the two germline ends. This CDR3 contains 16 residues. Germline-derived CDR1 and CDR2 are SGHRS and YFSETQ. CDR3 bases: TGCGCCAGCAGCTTGGCCAACTCCGCCGGCACCGGGGAGCTGTTTTTT. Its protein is CASSLANSAGTGELFF.

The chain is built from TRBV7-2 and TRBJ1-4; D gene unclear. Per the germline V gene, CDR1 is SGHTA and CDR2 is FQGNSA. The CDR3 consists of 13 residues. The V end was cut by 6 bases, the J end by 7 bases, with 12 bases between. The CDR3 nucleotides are TGTGCCAGCAGAAAGGGAGTGGGTGAAAAACTGTTTTTT. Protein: CASRKGVGEKLFF. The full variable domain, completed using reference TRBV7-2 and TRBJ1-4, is GAGVSQSPSNKVTEKGKDVELRCDPISGHTALYWYRQSLGQGLEFLIYFQGNSAPDKSGLPSDRFSAERTGGSVSTLTIQRTQQEDSAVYLCASRKGVGEKLFFGSGTQLSVL.

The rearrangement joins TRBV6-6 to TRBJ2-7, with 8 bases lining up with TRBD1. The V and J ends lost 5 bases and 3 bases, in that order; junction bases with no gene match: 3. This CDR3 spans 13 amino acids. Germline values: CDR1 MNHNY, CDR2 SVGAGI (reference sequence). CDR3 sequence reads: CASSPGTGYEQYF. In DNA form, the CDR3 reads TGTGCCAGCAGTCCCGGGACAGGCTACGAGCAGTACTTC.

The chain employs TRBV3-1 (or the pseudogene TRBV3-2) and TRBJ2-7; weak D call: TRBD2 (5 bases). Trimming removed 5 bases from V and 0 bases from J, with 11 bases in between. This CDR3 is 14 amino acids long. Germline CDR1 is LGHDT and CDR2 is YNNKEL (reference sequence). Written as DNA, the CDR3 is TGTGCCAGCAGCGTGCGGGTCAGCTCCTACGAGCAGTACTTC. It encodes CASSVRVSSYEQYF.

CDR3: CASSPRTGGTGNEQFF. The DNA of the CDR3 is TGTGCCAGCAGCCCTCGGACAGGGGGCACAGGGAATGAGCAGTTCTTC. The rearrangement uses TRBV9 and TRBJ2-1; 11 positions agree with TRBD1. Germline CDR1 SGDLS, CDR2 YYNGEE. V trimming: 4 bases; J trimming: 7 bases; junction bases outside the gene matches: 10. The CDR3 contains 16 residues.

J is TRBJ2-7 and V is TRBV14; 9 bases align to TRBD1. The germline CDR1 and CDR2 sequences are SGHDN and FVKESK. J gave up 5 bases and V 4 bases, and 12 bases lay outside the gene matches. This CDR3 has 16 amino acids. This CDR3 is CASSRSGTGLLDEQYF. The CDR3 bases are TGTGCCAGCAGCCGGTCCGGGACAGGGCTCCTTGACGAGCAGTACTTC.

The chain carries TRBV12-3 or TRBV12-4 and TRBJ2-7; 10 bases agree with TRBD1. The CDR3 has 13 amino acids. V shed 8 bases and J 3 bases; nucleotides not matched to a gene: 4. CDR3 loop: CASRTGGSYEQYF. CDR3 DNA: TGTGCCAGCCGGACAGGGGGAAGCTACGAGCAGTACTTC.

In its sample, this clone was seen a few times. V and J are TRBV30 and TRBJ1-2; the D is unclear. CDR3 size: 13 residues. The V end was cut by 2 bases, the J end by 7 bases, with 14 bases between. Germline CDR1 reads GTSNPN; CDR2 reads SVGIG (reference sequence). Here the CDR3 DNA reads TGTGCCTGGAGTTCCCAGGAGCGGGTTGGCTACACCTTC. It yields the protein CAWSSQERVGYTF.

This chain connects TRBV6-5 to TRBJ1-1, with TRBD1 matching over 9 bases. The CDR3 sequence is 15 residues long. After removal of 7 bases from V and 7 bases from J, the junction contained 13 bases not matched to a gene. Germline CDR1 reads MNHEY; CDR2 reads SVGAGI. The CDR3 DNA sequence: TGTGCCAGCACCAGGGGTCTGGGACAGGGAGTTGAAGCTTTCTTT. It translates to CASTRGLGQGVEAFF.

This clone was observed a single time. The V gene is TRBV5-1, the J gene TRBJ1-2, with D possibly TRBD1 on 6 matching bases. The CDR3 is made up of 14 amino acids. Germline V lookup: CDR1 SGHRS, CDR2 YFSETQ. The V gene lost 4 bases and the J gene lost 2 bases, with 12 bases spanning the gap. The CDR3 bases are TGCGCCAGCAGCCCGACCACAGGGAACTATGGCTACACCTTC. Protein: CASSPTTGNYGYTF.

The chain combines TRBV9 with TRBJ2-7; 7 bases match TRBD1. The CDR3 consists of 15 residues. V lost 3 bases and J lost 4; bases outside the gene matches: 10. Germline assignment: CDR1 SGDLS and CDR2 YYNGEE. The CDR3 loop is CASSARQGNVYEQYF. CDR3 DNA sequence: TGTGCCAGCAGCGCAAGACAGGGAAACGTTTACGAGCAGTACTTC.

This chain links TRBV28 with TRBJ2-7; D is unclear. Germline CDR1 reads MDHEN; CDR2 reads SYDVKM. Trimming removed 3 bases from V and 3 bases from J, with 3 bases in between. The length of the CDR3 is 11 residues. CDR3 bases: TGTGCCAGCAGTTTCGTCTACGAGCAGTACTTC. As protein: CASSFVYEQYF.

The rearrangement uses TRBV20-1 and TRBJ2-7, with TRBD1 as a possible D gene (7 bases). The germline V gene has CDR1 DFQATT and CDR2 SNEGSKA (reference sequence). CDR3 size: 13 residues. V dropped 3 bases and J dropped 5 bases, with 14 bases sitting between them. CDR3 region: CSASGGGRNEQYF. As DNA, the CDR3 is TGCAGTGCTAGTGGAGGGGGCCGGAACGAGCAGTACTTC.

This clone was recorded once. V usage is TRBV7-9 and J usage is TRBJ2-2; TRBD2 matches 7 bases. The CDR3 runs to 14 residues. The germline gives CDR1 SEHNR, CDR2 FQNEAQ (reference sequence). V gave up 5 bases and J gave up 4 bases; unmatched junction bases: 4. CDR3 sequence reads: CASSPGLSTGELFF. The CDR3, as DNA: TGTGCCAGCAGCCCGGGACTAAGCACCGGGGAGCTGTTTTTT. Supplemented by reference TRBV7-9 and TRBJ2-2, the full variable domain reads DTGVSQNPRHKITKRGQNVTFRCDPISEHNRLYWYRQTLGQGPEFLTYFQNEAQLEKSRLLSDRFSAERPKGSFSTLEIQRTEQGDSAMYLCASSPGLSTGELFFGEGSRLTVL.

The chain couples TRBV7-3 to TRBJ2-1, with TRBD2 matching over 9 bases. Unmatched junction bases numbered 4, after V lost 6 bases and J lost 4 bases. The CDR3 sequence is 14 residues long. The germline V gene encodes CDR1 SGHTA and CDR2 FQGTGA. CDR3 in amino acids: CASRSSGGYNEQFF. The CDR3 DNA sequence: TGTGCCAGCAGATCAAGCGGGGGGTACAATGAGCAGTTCTTC.

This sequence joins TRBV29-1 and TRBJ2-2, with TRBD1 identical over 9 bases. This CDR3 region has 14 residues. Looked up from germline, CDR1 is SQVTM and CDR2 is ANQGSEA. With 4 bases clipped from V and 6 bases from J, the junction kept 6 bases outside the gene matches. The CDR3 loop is CSVAWDRAAGELFF. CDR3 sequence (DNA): TGCAGCGTTGCCTGGGACAGGGCAGCCGGGGAGCTGTTTTTT.

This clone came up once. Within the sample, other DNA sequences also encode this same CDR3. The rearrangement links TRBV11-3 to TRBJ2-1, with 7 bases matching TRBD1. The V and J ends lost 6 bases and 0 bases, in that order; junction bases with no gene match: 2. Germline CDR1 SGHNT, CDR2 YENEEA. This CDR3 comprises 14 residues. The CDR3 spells CASSPGGSYNEQFF. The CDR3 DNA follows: TGTGCCAGCAGTCCAGGGGGCTCCTACAATGAGCAGTTCTTC.

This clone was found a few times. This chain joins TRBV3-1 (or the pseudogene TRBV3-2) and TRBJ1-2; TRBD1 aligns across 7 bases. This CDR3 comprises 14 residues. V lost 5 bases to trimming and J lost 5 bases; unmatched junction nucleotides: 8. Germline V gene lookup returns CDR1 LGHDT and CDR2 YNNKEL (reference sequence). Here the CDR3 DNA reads TGTGCCAGCAGCTCGACAGGGAGTGGGTATGGCTACACCTTC. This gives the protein CASSSTGSGYGYTF.